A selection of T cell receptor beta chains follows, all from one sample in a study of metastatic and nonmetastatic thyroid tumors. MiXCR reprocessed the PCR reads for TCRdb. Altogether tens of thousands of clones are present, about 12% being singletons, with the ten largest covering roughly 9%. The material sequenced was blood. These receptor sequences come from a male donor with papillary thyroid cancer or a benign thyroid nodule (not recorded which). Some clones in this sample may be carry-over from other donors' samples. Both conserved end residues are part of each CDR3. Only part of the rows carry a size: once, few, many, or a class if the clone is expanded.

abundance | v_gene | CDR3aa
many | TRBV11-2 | CASSSQGGRNFYEQYF
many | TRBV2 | CASSEAGIYGYTF
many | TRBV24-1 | CATSEPNRDTGELFF
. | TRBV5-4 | CASSLAGSGYNSPLHF
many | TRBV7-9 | CASSGLSEITDTQYF
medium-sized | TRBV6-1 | CASSVGLSYEQYF
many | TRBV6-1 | CASSPSSGLGGTQYF
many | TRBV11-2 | CASSLSTGQETQYF
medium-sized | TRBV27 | CASSLQGRGEQYF
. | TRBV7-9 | CVINRGRDEFF
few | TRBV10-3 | CATGHSGSQETQYF
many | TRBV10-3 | CAISPGGRGHEQYF
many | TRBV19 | CASTSLAGAIYNEQFF
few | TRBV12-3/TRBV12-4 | CASNTRPTGERETQYF
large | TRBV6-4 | CASSRDRESPLHF
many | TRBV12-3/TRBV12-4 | CASSGLASYNEQFF
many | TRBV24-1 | CATSGQNTGELFF
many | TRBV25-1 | CASSQPWTGGEETQYF
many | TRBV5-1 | CASSPTADSGNTIYF
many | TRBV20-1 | CSAQGPTDYEQYF
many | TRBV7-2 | CASSLATYNEQFF
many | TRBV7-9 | CASSFRDPSDSTSQVTQYF
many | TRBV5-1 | CASSLELAGGGEQFF
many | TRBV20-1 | CSARGTTFADTQYF
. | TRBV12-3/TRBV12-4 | CASVRFEAVYTQYF
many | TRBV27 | CASSLGPGLAGGETQYF
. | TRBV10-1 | CANTHRGPTYEQYF
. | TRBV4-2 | CASSQDPIAGANEQFF
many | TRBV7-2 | CASSLGHSNTEAFF
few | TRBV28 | CASMGAGGTEAFF
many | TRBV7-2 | CASSVGTGKNIQYF
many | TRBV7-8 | CASSWRQGDRELFF
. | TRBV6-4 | CASSDSPLGSEVYTF
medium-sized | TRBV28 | CASSLASGSSYEQYF
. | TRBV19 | CASSQRLYNEQFF
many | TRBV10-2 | CASSEIAGGINIQYF